Shown below are 5 T cell receptor beta chains from a single sample sequenced in a study of blood T cells in healthy people across ages (dated by TCRdb to the mid-2010s). Receptor libraries were prepared by 5' RACE. The data were produced on an Illumina HiSeq 2500. The second PCR ran for roughly 6 to 11 cycles and used a J-beta primer mix along with a sample-barcoded 5' primer. Through fastp at Q25 and MiXCR, TCRdb rebuilt clones from the public reads, retaining in-frame beta chains. Each record represents a unique CDR3 protein, reported with the most common genes and DNA among its rows. A total of roughly 800,000 distinct CDR3 sequences appear in this sample, roughly 60% of them only once. Roughly 22% of the sample rests with the top ten. Sequencing used blood. Receptors originate from a young man in good health.

This chain connects TRBV9 to TRBJ1-2; D ambiguous. The CDR3 is 15 amino acids. From germline, CDR1 is SGDLS and CDR2 YYNGEE. Trimming took 4 bases from V and 8 from J, leaving 21 bases between them. CDR3 DNA sequence: TGTGCCAGCAGCCCCTCGTATTCTCGACGGGGAGGCTACACCTTC. It is translated as CASSPSYSRRGGYTF. Full variable domain (missing parts from reference TRBV9 and TRBJ1-2): DSGVTQTPKHLITATGQRVTLRCSPRSGDLSVYWYQQSLDQGLQFLIQYYNGEERAKGNILERFSAQQFPDLHSELNLSSLELGDSALYFCASSPSYSRRGGYTFGSGTRLTVV.

The V and J genes are TRBV6-5 and TRBJ2-5, with D maybe TRBD2 (6 bases). The V gene lost 7 bases and the J gene lost 5 bases, with 17 bases spanning the gap. The germline gives CDR1 MNHEY, CDR2 SVGAGI. This CDR3 spans 14 amino acids. The CDR3 nucleotides read TGTGCCAGCATCCTGGAGGGGCGCTGGGAGACCCAGTACTTC. Amino acid sequence: CASILEGRWETQYF.

The rearrangement links TRBV20-1 to TRBJ2-3; a possible D gene is TRBD2 (6 bases). The CDR3 is 14 residues long. V lost 4 bases, J lost 5 bases, and 16 bases lay in between. Germline loops: CDR1 DFQATT, CDR2 SNEGSKA (reference sequence). The chain's CDR3 is CSATGPPGGDTQYF. The CDR3 DNA follows: TGCAGTGCTACCGGGCCCCCCGGGGGAGATACGCAGTATTTT.

The gene calls are TRBV20-1 and TRBJ2-7; unclear D gene. Germline CDR1 and CDR2: DFQATT and SNEGSKA (reference sequence). This CDR3 region has 12 residues. Trimming removed 3 bases from V and 3 bases from J, with 9 bases in between. The CDR3 reads CSARRLIYEQYF. The CDR3 DNA sequence: TGCAGTGCTAGGCGTCTCATCTACGAGCAGTACTTC.

This clonotype has more than one count but fewer than ten. V is TRBV4-3 and J is TRBJ2-1; D possibly corresponds to TRBD2 (6 bases). The germline V gene encodes CDR1 LGHNA and CDR2 YSLEER. V was clipped by 1 base and J by 4 bases, with 14 bases between them. This CDR3 is 16 amino acids long. CDR3 loop: CASSQGESGPYNEQFF. The CDR3 bases are TGCGCCAGCAGCCAAGGGGAGAGCGGGCCTTACAATGAGCAGTTCTTC.